This T cell receptor (beta chain) is drawn from a study of response to subunit inactivated influenza vaccine. Trimming took 2 bases from V and 5 from J; bases not matched to a gene: 7. The germline V gene has CDR1 DFQATT and CDR2 SNEGSKA (reference sequence). CDR3 size: 14 residues. The sample holds a few counts of this clonotype. The antigen is not known. Whole-study findings and limits: Authors proposed each seasonal influenza vaccination draws in few new T cells.

TCRdb fed the RT-PCR reads into MiXCR, producing one record per CDR3 protein. The table records around 580,000 distinct CDR3 sequences, 10% to 15% of them present only once. This chain uses TRBV20-1 with TRBJ2-7; 9 nucleotides align to TRBD2. The clonotype comes from a man aged 50 to 59 who received an inactivated influenza vaccine. The sample in question was PBMCs from blood, obtained on the day of vaccination. The CDR3 region is CSARSSGSMHEQYF. In nucleotides, the CDR3 is TGCAGTGCTAGAAGTAGCGGGAGTATGCACGAGCAGTACTTC.